The TCR beta chain under discussion was sequenced for a study of cytotoxic CD8 clonotypes in ibrutinib-treated CLL. General study results and limits: Clonality increased at ibrutinib response, then returned toward baseline at progression. Public clonotypes occurred uncommonly; on treatment, they contracted or remained stable.

On this clone: Its antigen is undetermined.

TCRdb's table, derived via immunoSEQ multiplex PCR, lists solely in-frame clones and lacks some. Of 100,000 or so clones in the sample, 55% to 75% were seen once. V shed 4 bases, J shed 6 bases, and the junction held 5 bases outside the gene matches. CDR1 and CDR2 (germline): MGHDK, SYGVNS. CDR3 size: 13 residues. The material sequenced was PBMCs, taken after 24 months of ibrutinib treatment. The V and J genes are TRBV25-1 and TRBJ1-2, with 7 bases that match TRBD1. This receptor was taken from a human donor with chronic lymphocytic leukemia. The DNA of the CDR3 is TGTGCCAGCAGTGGCCAGACAGGGAATGGCTACACCTTC. It yields the protein CASSGQTGNGYTF.